This T cell receptor beta chain was observed in a study of human T cells and chemical hapten exposure. Study-level information: Donors were sensitized with 2% DPC on the upper inner arm. Per-sample TCR yield variation was attributed mainly to small pooled library volume differences. Whole-study findings and limits: PT1 expanded TCR numbers rose with patch test score.

V shed 5 bases, J shed 7 bases, and the junction held 7 bases outside the gene matches. CDR3 length: 13 residues. CDR1 is SQVTM and CDR2 is ANQGSEA in the germline V gene. On this clonotype: Its antigen is as yet unknown.

Time point: patch test 1, 2 weeks after DPC sensitization. Specified treatment: therapeutic diphenylcyclopropenone sensitization with weekly scalp DPC. The study used a library that attached unique molecular identifiers to individual cDNA molecules. TCRdb re-called the RACE reads with MiXCR, one entry per CDR3 protein. Altogether nearly 80,000 distinct CDR3 sequences are present, 9% to 12% being singletons, with the ten largest covering under 1.5%. Specimen: whole blood, collected in connection with sensitization to the hapten diphenylcyclopropenone (DPC). The receptor was isolated from a woman between 45 and 65 years old with alopecia areata. Some clones in this sample may be carry-over from other donors' samples. The rearrangement joins TRBV29-1 to TRBJ2-1, with 8 bases lining up with TRBD2. The chain's CDR3 is CSVRAGVRNEQFF. The CDR3 DNA reads as TGCAGCGTTCGAGCGGGAGTAAGGAATGAGCAGTTCTTC.